The T cell receptor beta chain described here comes from a study of control samples from healthy donors and cancer patients. Generated by immunoSEQ multiplex PCR, the TCRdb table keeps only in-frame clones and is missing some. Of 100,000 or so clones listed, about 88% are singletons. The material sequenced was blood. This clonotype was obtained from a woman between 50 and 59 years old in good health.

CDR3 DNA: TGTGCCAGCAGCTTAACGGGGGGGCTCGAGACCCAGTACTTC. This encodes CASSLTGGLETQYF. This chain connects TRBV5-5 to TRBJ2-5, with 8 positions matching TRBD2. The junction had 5 bases not matched to a gene; V was cut back by 2 bases and J by 5 bases. Germline V gene data show CDR1 as SGHKS and CDR2 as YYEKEE (reference sequence). The CDR3 loop spans 14 amino acids.